Below, 29 T cell receptor beta chains from the same sample are listed, as sequenced in a study of CD8+ T cells in alopecia areata. cDNA serving as the sequencing template came from extracted, reverse transcribed RNA. Using immunoSEQ multiplex PCR, the repertoire was profiled, and TCRdb retains in-frame clones only, with some absent. The sample consists of 150,000 or so clones, about 50% of them appearing once. This specimen consisted of CD8+ T cells sorted from blood, obtained at week 0. The receptors were sampled from a human donor with alopecia areata.

V is TRBV4-1 and J is TRBJ2-2; D unresolved. Germline-derived CDR1 and CDR2 are MGHRA and YSYEKL. Trimming stripped 1 base from V and 6 bases from J, with 9 bases between. The CDR3 length is 14 residues. The CDR3 region is CASSQAVGPGELFF. Here the CDR3 DNA reads TGCGCCAGCAGCCAAGCTGTGGGCCCCGGGGAGCTGTTTTTT.

The CDR3 protein is CASSVQGTTDTQYF. DNA for the CDR3: TGTGCCAGCAGCGTACAGGGTACCACAGATACGCAGTATTTT. The rearrangement joins TRBV7-6 to TRBJ2-3; D possibly corresponds to TRBD1 (6 bases). This CDR3 contains 14 residues. Trimming took off 5 bases at V and 2 bases at J, with 11 bases between the two ends. Germline CDR1 SGHVS, CDR2 FNYEAQ. Full variable domain (outside the CDR3, taken from reference TRBV7-6 and TRBJ2-3): GAGVSQSPRYKVTKRGQDVALRCDPISGHVSLYWYRQALGQGPEFLTYFNYEAQQDKSGLPNDRFSAERPEGSISTLTIQRTEQRDSAMYRCASSVQGTTDTQYFGPGTRLTVL.

This chain connects TRBV9 to TRBJ1-3; no clear D. The germline V gene has CDR1 SGDLS and CDR2 YYNGEE. There are 14 residues in the CDR3. V lost 3 bases to trimming and J lost 4 bases, with 11 bases between them. CDR3 amino acids: CASSGADRGNTIYF. In DNA, the CDR3 is TGTGCCAGCAGCGGTGCCGATCGCGGAAACACCATATATTTT.

The J gene is TRBJ2-7, the V gene TRBV14, with D perhaps matching TRBD1 (6 bases). The CDR3 sequence is 16 residues long. Germline V gene lookup returns CDR1 SGHDN and CDR2 FVKESK. V lost 1 base to trimming and J lost 0 bases, with 13 bases between them. The CDR3 region has the DNA TGTGCCAGCAGCCAAGCGGGACACCGGACCTCCTACGAGCAGTACTTC. This encodes CASSQAGHRTSYEQYF.

This chain links TRBV30 with TRBJ2-1; a possible D gene is TRBD2 (6 bases). This CDR3 is built from 13 residues. V lost 0 bases and J 7 bases, leaving 10 bases between the germline ends. Germline V lookup: CDR1 GTSNPN, CDR2 SVGIG (reference sequence). In DNA form, the CDR3 reads TGTGCCTGGAGTGTGGCAGGGAGGAATGAGCAGTTCTTC. It is translated as CAWSVAGRNEQFF.

The chain joins TRBV15 to TRBJ1-1; no clear D gene. V was shortened by 0 bases and J by 7 bases, with 12 bases between the two germline ends. This CDR3 comprises 14 residues. Germline CDR1 is LNHNV and CDR2 is YYDKDF (reference sequence). The CDR3 loop is CATSRDSRSDEAFF. The CDR3 DNA is TGTGCCACCAGCAGAGATTCTCGGAGTGATGAAGCTTTCTTT.

The table lists this clone with a few counts. CDR3: CASSGAYEQYF. In DNA form, the CDR3 reads TGTGCCAGCAGCGGCGCCTACGAGCAGTACTTC. This chain joins TRBV11-2 and TRBJ2-7; D is unclear. Germline loops: CDR1 SGHAT, CDR2 FQNNGV. This CDR3 contains 11 residues. The germline V and J ends were trimmed by 5 bases and 2 bases, with 4 bases remaining between them.

This clone was seen a single time. The CDR3 spells CASSLLQGRPQHF. In nucleotides, the CDR3 is TGTGCCAGCAGCCTTTTACAGGGGAGGCCCCAGCATTTT. V usage is TRBV2 and J usage is TRBJ1-5; 7 bases are shared with TRBD1. Per the germline V gene, CDR1 is SNHLY and CDR2 is FYNNEI. The V segment lost 6 bases and the J segment 9 bases; nucleotides outside the gene matches: 8. This CDR3 has 13 residues.

V and J are TRBV15 and TRBJ2-5, with D hard to call. Trimming cost V 1 base and J 1 base, with 10 bases left between them. The CDR3 length is 15 residues. Germline V gene sequence: CDR1 LNHNV, CDR2 YYDKDF (reference sequence). The CDR3 sequence: CATSRVKGTQETQYF. In nucleotides, the CDR3 is TGTGCCACCAGCAGAGTGAAGGGAACCCAAGAGACCCAGTACTTC.

The sample holds a few counts of this clone. The chain carries TRBV4-3 and TRBJ1-1; D call uncertain. Trimming stripped 4 bases from V and 4 bases from J, with 13 bases between. This CDR3 is 14 amino acids long. Germline V gene data show CDR1 as LGHNA and CDR2 as YSLEER. This chain's CDR3 is CASSLWLSATEAFF. The DNA of the CDR3 is TGCGCCAGCAGCCTCTGGCTATCTGCCACTGAAGCTTTCTTT.

The chain has TRBV7-6 and TRBJ2-1; TRBD1 or TRBD2 may be the D gene (6 bases each). The CDR3 totals 15 residues. The germline V gene encodes CDR1 SGHVS and CDR2 FNYEAQ. V shed 5 bases and J shed 10 bases, with 21 bases lying between them. DNA for the CDR3: TGTGCCAGCAGCCCCAAGGGGCTGGGGGGCCGAGAGCAGTTCTTC. This translates into CASSPKGLGGREQFF.

This clone has a handful of counts. Other nucleotide sequences from this sample produce the same CDR3. CDR3 in amino acids: CSVEEGTGTYEQYF. CDR3 in DNA: TGCAGCGTTGAAGAAGGGACAGGGACCTACGAGCAGTACTTC. V and J are TRBV29-1 and TRBJ2-7; TRBD1 matches at 9 bases. Germline assignment: CDR1 SQVTM and CDR2 ANQGSEA. CDR3 size: 14 residues. V trimming: 0 bases; J trimming: 2 bases; junction bases outside the gene matches: 2.

This chain links TRBV5-1 with TRBJ1-1; D may be TRBD1 (6 bases). Trimming took 4 bases from V and 1 from J, leaving 11 bases between them. This CDR3 has 14 amino acids. Germline CDR1 is SGHRS and CDR2 is YFSETQ. The CDR3 nucleotides read TGCGCCAGCAGCCTGGGACAAACGAACACTGAAGCTTTCTTT. Translation gives CASSLGQTNTEAFF. Drawing the rest from reference TRBV5-1 and TRBJ1-1, the complete variable domain is KAGVTQTPRYLIKTRGQQVTLSCSPISGHRSVSWYQQTPGQGLQFLFEYFSETQRNKGNFPGRFSGRQFSNSRSEMNVSTLELGDSALYLCASSLGQTNTEAFFGQGTRLTVV.

The rearrangement joins TRBV5-1 to TRBJ1-1; weak D call: TRBD1 (5 bases). The germline gives CDR1 SGHRS, CDR2 YFSETQ. The CDR3 sequence is 14 residues long. V was trimmed by 3 bases and J by 2 bases, leaving 11 bases between them. The CDR3 reads CASSYTGTNTEAFF. CDR3 nucleotide sequence: TGCGCCAGCAGCTATACAGGTACTAACACTGAAGCTTTCTTT. The full variable domain, rest sourced from reference TRBV5-1 and TRBJ1-1, is KAGVTQTPRYLIKTRGQQVTLSCSPISGHRSVSWYQQTPGQGLQFLFEYFSETQRNKGNFPGRFSGRQFSNSRSEMNVSTLELGDSALYLCASSYTGTNTEAFFGQGTRLTVV.

The chain recombines TRBV25-1 with TRBJ2-7; TRBD1 is a possible D gene (5 bases). The CDR3 extends over 15 amino acids. CDR1 and CDR2 from the germline V gene are MGHDK and SYGVNS. Trimming stripped 0 bases from V and 1 base from J, with 10 bases between. The chain's CDR3 is CASSEYGQGSYEQYF. The DNA of the CDR3 is TGTGCCAGCAGTGAATATGGGCAGGGTTCCTACGAGCAGTACTTC.

A remark on this clone: Other nucleotide sequences in the sample specify the same CDR3. The chain couples TRBV9 to TRBJ2-6, with no clear D. CDR1 and CDR2 from the germline V gene are SGDLS and YYNGEE. V was cut by 0 bases and J by 1 base, with 2 bases left in between. The CDR3 runs 14 residues. CDR3 amino acids: CASSVGSGANVLTF. CDR3 sequence (DNA): TGTGCCAGCAGCGTAGGTTCTGGGGCCAACGTCCTGACTTTC.

This chain joins TRBV4-1 and TRBJ2-7; TRBD2 aligns across 9 bases. Trimming took 0 bases from V and 5 from J; bases not matched to a gene: 2. Germline assignment: CDR1 MGHRA and CDR2 YSYEKL. This CDR3 comprises 14 residues. The CDR3 loop reads CASSQERLADEQYF. The CDR3 DNA is TGCGCCAGCAGCCAAGAACGACTAGCGGACGAGCAGTACTTC.

The V and J genes are TRBV4-2 and TRBJ2-1, with D possibly called TRBD1 or TRBD2 (6 bases each). V was cut by 8 bases and J by 9 bases, with 11 bases left in between. This CDR3 region has 11 residues. Germline CDR1 LGHNA, CDR2 YNFKEQ. The CDR3 loop reads CASHGGGEQFF. In nucleotides, the CDR3 is TGTGCCAGCCACGGAGGGGGTGAGCAGTTCTTC.

V and J are TRBV4-3 and TRBJ1-2; D is unclear. The CDR3 contains 12 residues. Germline-derived CDR1 and CDR2 are LGHNA and YSLEER. V dropped 3 bases and J dropped 6 bases, with 8 bases sitting between them. The CDR3 bases are TGCGCCAGCAGCCATTCTGGGAATGGCTACACCTTC. Its translation: CASSHSGNGYTF.

The chain employs TRBV5-6 and TRBJ2-7, with a possible D match to TRBD2 (6 bases). With 4 bases removed from V and 5 bases from J, the gap between germline ends came to 16 bases. The CDR3 totals 14 residues. Per the germline V gene, CDR1 is SGHDT and CDR2 is YYEEEE. The CDR3 protein is CASSPRRGEDEQYF. In nucleotides, the CDR3 is TGTGCCAGCAGCCCTCGGAGAGGGGAGGACGAGCAGTACTTC.

This chain links TRBV29-1 with TRBJ2-7, with D tentatively TRBD1 (8 bases). Germline V CDR1 and CDR2: SQVTM, ANQGSEA. The CDR3 extends over 17 amino acids. V was pared by 2 bases and J by 0 bases, with 20 bases between. The CDR3 reads CSVENRGQGGNSYEQYF. CDR3 DNA sequence: TGCAGCGTTGAAAATCGAGGACAGGGAGGGAACTCCTACGAGCAGTACTTC.

This rearrangement joins TRBV27 to TRBJ1-2, with D perhaps matching TRBD1 (6 bases). Per germline, CDR1 MNHEY and CDR2 SMNVEV (reference sequence). V dropped 6 bases and J dropped 3 bases, with 17 bases sitting between them. The CDR3 is 15 amino acids. CDR3 loop: CASSQGGILHYGYTF. The CDR3 DNA follows: TGTGCCAGCAGCCAAGGGGGGATTTTGCACTATGGCTACACCTTC.

The rearrangement links TRBV29-1 to TRBJ2-7, with D tentatively TRBD2 (6 bases). CDR3 length: 14 amino acids. V gave up 6 bases and J gave up 7 bases, with 22 bases separating them. Germline V gives CDR1 SQVTM, CDR2 ANQGSEA. The CDR3 sequence is CSVGGTDPRREQYF. The CDR3 DNA reads as TGCAGCGTGGGAGGTACGGATCCTCGGAGAGAGCAGTACTTC.

The genes are TRBV30 and TRBJ2-7, with no clear D. Germline V gene data show CDR1 as GTSNPN and CDR2 as SVGIG (reference sequence). V dropped 0 bases and J dropped 4 bases, with 4 bases sitting between them. The CDR3 is made up of 11 amino acids. The CDR3 reads CAWSVAYEQYF. CDR3 in DNA: TGTGCCTGGAGTGTAGCGTACGAGCAGTACTTC.

The chain joins TRBV7-6 to TRBJ2-2; 8 nucleotides agree with TRBD1. J was trimmed by 3 bases and V by 5 bases; bases with no gene match: 11. This CDR3 is 17 amino acids long. Per germline, CDR1 SGHVS and CDR2 FNYEAQ. The CDR3 is CASSDQTGDADTGELFF. The CDR3 DNA is TGTGCCAGCAGCGACCAGACAGGGGACGCCGACACCGGGGAGCTGTTTTTT.

This rearrangement joins TRBV4-1 to TRBJ2-7; the match to TRBD2 covers 10 bases. V gave up 0 bases and J gave up 3 bases; unmatched junction bases: 2. Germline CDR1 and CDR2: MGHRA and YSYEKL. The CDR3 sequence is 15 residues long. CDR3 in amino acids: CASSQDASGGYEQYF. The CDR3 DNA follows: TGCGCCAGCAGCCAAGACGCTAGCGGGGGCTACGAGCAGTACTTC.

This clone came up a few times. CDR3 nucleotide sequence: TGCAGCGTTTCCGGGACAGCGCCCTATGGCTACACCTTC. This gives the protein CSVSGTAPYGYTF. The chain joins TRBV29-1 to TRBJ1-2; TRBD1 matches at 7 bases. The CDR3 sequence is 13 residues long. The junction had 7 bases not matched to a gene; V was cut back by 5 bases and J by 4 bases. Looked up from germline, CDR1 is SQVTM and CDR2 is ANQGSEA.

As concerns this clone: A read error may produce the germline difference seen at one junction end. V and J are TRBV7-9 and TRBJ2-7; D gene uncertain. This CDR3 is built from 11 residues. The germline CDR1 and CDR2 sequences are SEHNR and FQNEAQ (reference sequence). The CDR3 sequence: CASSQSDEQYF. CDR3 DNA: TGCGCCAGCAGCCAAAGCGACGAGCAGTACTTC.

The chain couples TRBV27 to TRBJ2-7; 7 bases map to TRBD1. Losses at the gene ends were 3 bases for V and 1 base for J; bases not matched to a gene: 9. Germline V gives CDR1 MNHEY, CDR2 SMNVEV (reference sequence). The CDR3 loop spans 16 amino acids. This chain's CDR3 is CASSFSSGTVSYEQYF. In nucleotides, the CDR3 is TGTGCCAGCAGTTTTTCTTCGGGGACAGTTTCCTACGAGCAGTACTTC.